Presented here are 27 T cell receptor beta chains from one specimen sequenced in a study of cytomegalovirus exposure and HLA in healthy donors. The PCR was carried out with 60 Vbeta primers and 13 Jbeta primers. Data came from immunoSEQ multiplex PCR; TCRdb stores just in-frame clones and leaves some out. The sample carries roughly 110,000 clones, about four fifths recorded once. Specimen: PBMCs. The receptors here all came from a man aged 50 to 59 in good health and CMV-seronegative.

The chain employs TRBV5-1 and TRBJ2-5; D is perhaps TRBD1 (6 bases). The ends were cut back, 1 base at V and 2 bases at J, with 12 bases in the middle. There are 15 residues in the CDR3. Per germline, CDR1 SGHRS and CDR2 YFSETQ. This chain's CDR3 is CASSLLGAPQETQYF. The CDR3 nucleotides read TGCGCCAGCAGCTTGCTGGGGGCCCCACAAGAGACCCAGTACTTC.

The genes are TRBV19 and TRBJ2-1; D is undetermined. The germline V gene has CDR1 LNHDA and CDR2 SQIVND (reference sequence). The CDR3 is made up of 15 amino acids. V was pared by 5 bases and J by 0 bases, with 11 bases between. CDR3 nucleotides: TGTGCCAGTAGTCCCCCCCCGGGCTCCTACAATGAGCAGTTCTTC. Translating gives CASSPPPGSYNEQFF.

The chain employs TRBV7-2 and TRBJ1-2, with D hard to call. The CDR3 contains 14 residues. V lost 1 base to trimming and J lost 2 bases, with 8 bases between them. Germline CDR1 and CDR2: SGHTA and FQGNSA. The CDR3 region is CASSLESQNYGYTF. As DNA, the CDR3 is TGTGCCAGCAGCTTAGAGTCACAGAACTATGGCTACACCTTC.

This clone was observed a handful of times. The V gene is TRBV15, the J gene TRBJ2-3, with a possible D match to TRBD1 (6 bases). The V gene's germline CDR1 is LNHNV and CDR2 YYDKDF (reference sequence). V was shortened by 0 bases and J by 1 base, with 11 bases between the two germline ends. This CDR3 has 16 residues. The DNA of the CDR3 is TGTGCCACCAGCAGAGATCGACCAGGGGGCACAGATACGCAGTATTTT. It specifies CATSRDRPGGTDTQYF.

The J gene is TRBJ1-4, the V gene TRBV28, with TRBD1 as a possible D gene (5 bases). The CDR3 covers 14 residues. Looked up from germline, CDR1 is MDHEN and CDR2 is SYDVKM. The ends were cut back, 5 bases at V and 8 bases at J, with 15 bases in the middle. The CDR3, as DNA: TGTGCCAGCAGTCCAGGGTCATGGTTGGAAAAACTGTTTTTT. It codes for CASSPGSWLEKLFF. The whole variable domain, remainder taken from reference TRBV28 and TRBJ1-4, is DVKVTQSSRYLVKRTGEKVFLECVQDMDHENMFWYRQDPGLGLRLIYFSYDVKMKEKGDIPEGYSVSREKKERFSLILESASTNQTSMYLCASSPGSWLEKLFFGSGTQLSVL.

V usage is TRBV9 and J usage is TRBJ1-5; tentative D call: TRBD1 (5 bases). V dropped 4 bases and J dropped 5 bases, with 16 bases sitting between them. The germline gives CDR1 SGDLS, CDR2 YYNGEE. The CDR3 loop spans 15 amino acids. CDR3 sequence reads: CASSRGVGTDQPQHF. CDR3 nucleotides: TGTGCCAGCAGCAGGGGTGTCGGCACCGATCAGCCCCAGCATTTT.

The CDR3 nucleotides read TGTGCCAGCCGGAGAGTTTGGAGCGGCTACACCTTC. Translation gives CASRRVWSGYTF. The chain links TRBV2 to TRBJ1-2; no definite D call. The CDR3 spans 12 residues. Deletions cut 8 bases from V and 8 bases from J, with 15 bases between. Per germline, CDR1 SNHLY and CDR2 FYNNEI.

The V gene is TRBV9, the J gene TRBJ1-5; 8 bases are a match to TRBD1. Trimming cost V 3 bases and J 6 bases; bases outside gene matches: 5. This CDR3 is 14 amino acids long. Germline-derived CDR1 and CDR2 are SGDLS and YYNGEE. The CDR3 bases are TGTGCCAGCAGCGCCGGACAGGGTACTCAGCCCCAGCATTTT. Its translation: CASSAGQGTQPQHF.

This clone was seen a handful of times. The chain recombines TRBV4-1 with TRBJ1-2, with D tentatively TRBD1 (6 bases). V gave up 0 bases and J gave up 5 bases, with 16 bases separating them. Germline values: CDR1 MGHRA, CDR2 YSYEKL. The CDR3 runs 16 residues. For the CDR3, the DNA is TGCGCCAGCAGCCAAGATACCAGGGGAAGGGGGTATGGCTACACCTTC. It encodes CASSQDTRGRGYGYTF.

This rearrangement joins TRBV6-4 to TRBJ2-2; 9 bases map to TRBD2. Trimming at V came to 0 bases and at J to 4 bases, leaving 6 bases not matched to a gene. The CDR3 contains 17 residues. Germline V gene sequence: CDR1 MRHNA, CDR2 SNTAGT. CDR3: CASSDSFSGGITGELFF. The CDR3 nucleotides are TGTGCCAGCAGTGACTCTTTCAGCGGGGGGATCACCGGGGAGCTGTTTTTT.

The chain uses TRBV5-1 and TRBJ1-2; D remains ambiguous. V was shortened by 4 bases and J by 1 base, with 17 bases between the two germline ends. Germline V gives CDR1 SGHRS, CDR2 YFSETQ. The CDR3 contains 16 residues. CDR3: CASSPQSGVYNYGYTF. CDR3 nucleotide sequence: TGCGCCAGCAGCCCCCAATCCGGGGTCTATAACTATGGCTACACCTTC.

Here the CDR3 reads CASSLAPRFNEKLFF. CDR3 sequence (DNA): TGTGCCAGCAGCTTAGCTCCACGGTTTAATGAAAAACTGTTTTTT. This chain joins TRBV7-2 and TRBJ1-4; unclear D gene. V lost 0 bases, J lost 4 bases, and 9 bases lay in between. The germline gives CDR1 SGHTA, CDR2 FQGNSA. The CDR3 extends over 15 amino acids.

The rearrangement links TRBV2 to TRBJ2-1; D is possibly TRBD2 (6 bases). Deletions cut 3 bases from V and 11 bases from J, with 17 bases between. From germline, CDR1 is SNHLY and CDR2 FYNNEI. The CDR3 totals 14 residues. The CDR3 DNA is TGTGCCAGCAGTGAGGACCGGGGGACTCGTAAGCAGTTCTTC. Translated, it gives CASSEDRGTRKQFF.

The chain carries TRBV9 and TRBJ1-6; 8 bases are shared with TRBD1. Per germline, CDR1 SGDLS and CDR2 YYNGEE. This CDR3 region has 14 residues. V trimming: 3 bases; J trimming: 8 bases; junction bases outside the gene matches: 4. The CDR3 protein is CASSAGGTYSPLHF. The CDR3 bases are TGTGCCAGCAGCGCAGGGGGCACGTATTCACCCCTCCACTTT.

The chain employs TRBV28 and TRBJ1-5; D call uncertain. V lost 5 bases and J lost 7, with 15 bases in between. CDR3 size: 14 residues. Germline CDR1 reads MDHEN; CDR2 reads SYDVKM. The CDR3 DNA reads TGTGCCAGCAGTCCTGGCGGGAGTAGCCAGCCCCAGCATTTT. Its protein is CASSPGGSSQPQHF.

This chain connects TRBV5-6 to TRBJ2-5; TRBD2 agrees at 7 bases. CDR1 and CDR2 (germline): SGHDT, YYEEEE. This CDR3 is 13 amino acids long. J gave up 7 bases and V 2 bases, and 5 bases lay outside the gene matches. DNA for the CDR3: TGTGCCAGCAGCTTTTGGGGGGGGATGACCCAGTACTTC. Translation: CASSFWGGMTQYF.

This clone has a single count. This chain links TRBV28 with TRBJ2-5; D might be TRBD2 (6 bases). V was trimmed by 5 bases and J by 4 bases, leaving 14 bases between them. Per germline, CDR1 MDHEN and CDR2 SYDVKM. This CDR3 has 14 amino acids. CDR3 sequence reads: CASSHPRGGETQYF. CDR3 coding DNA: TGTGCCAGCAGTCACCCTAGGGGAGGAGAGACCCAGTACTTC.

J is TRBJ1-3 and V is TRBV15; D may be TRBD1 (5 bases). The CDR3 totals 15 residues. Deletions cut 0 bases from V and 7 bases from J, with 13 bases between. Germline CDR1 and CDR2: LNHNV and YYDKDF (reference sequence). CDR3 in DNA: TGTGCCACCAGCAGAGATCGTCACCCAGGGAACACCATATATTTT. Protein: CATSRDRHPGNTIYF.

The chain recombines TRBV4-1 with TRBJ1-4; D remains unclear. Trimming cost V 6 bases and J 5 bases, with 7 bases left between them. Germline V gene lookup returns CDR1 MGHRA and CDR2 YSYEKL. CDR3 length: 12 amino acids. CDR3 amino acids: CASSFPNEKLFF. CDR3 DNA: TGCGCCAGCAGTTTCCCGAATGAAAAACTGTTTTTT.

The chain links TRBV30 to TRBJ1-5, with D maybe TRBD1 (5 bases). Trimming stripped 2 bases from V and 4 bases from J, with 15 bases between. Germline V lookup: CDR1 GTSNPN, CDR2 SVGIG (reference sequence). This CDR3 spans 15 amino acids. The CDR3 nucleotides read TGTGCCTGGAGTCAGGGCACGGAAAGAAATCAGCCCCAGCATTTT. Translating it yields CAWSQGTERNQPQHF.

The V and J genes are TRBV4-2 and TRBJ2-1; 10 positions agree with TRBD2. The CDR3 has 16 amino acids. Per germline, CDR1 LGHNA and CDR2 YNFKEQ. J lost 9 bases, V lost 4 bases, and 12 bases had no gene match. CDR3 protein: CASSPQQGIAGGEQFF. In DNA, the CDR3 is TGTGCCAGCAGCCCCCAGCAGGGCATAGCGGGGGGTGAGCAGTTCTTC.

The chain carries TRBV2 and TRBJ1-1, with a weak D call TRBD1 (5 bases). Deletions cut 6 bases from V and 6 bases from J, with 11 bases between. CDR1 and CDR2 from the germline V gene are SNHLY and FYNNEI. This CDR3 region has 12 residues. The CDR3 sequence: CASSREFSEAFF. The CDR3 DNA is TGTGCCAGCAGCAGGGAATTCTCTGAAGCTTTCTTT.

The chain carries TRBV4-2 and TRBJ1-4; the D gene is possibly TRBD1 (6 bases). The CDR3 totals 15 residues. The V and J ends lost 4 bases and 5 bases respectively, with 14 bases between them. Germline V gene lookup returns CDR1 LGHNA and CDR2 YNFKEQ. The DNA of the CDR3 is TGTGCCAGCAGCCCCTTGACAGGAGACAATGAAAAACTGTTTTTT. This translates into CASSPLTGDNEKLFF.

This chain links TRBV18 with TRBJ2-7; perhaps TRBD1 as D (6 bases). The CDR3 runs 16 residues. Trimming left V 3 bases short and J 6 bases short, with 21 bases between. CDR1 and CDR2 (germline): KGHSH, LQKENI. DNA for the CDR3: TGTGCCAGCTCACCGGATTCTCAGGGGTACGGCAGCGAGCAGTACGTC. Its translation: CASSPDSQGYGSEQYV.

The genes are TRBV18 and TRBJ1-2, with D possibly being TRBD1 (5 bases). The CDR3 has 13 residues. Trimming shortened V by 0 bases and J by 6 bases, and 8 bases separated the two germline ends. Germline values: CDR1 KGHSH, CDR2 LQKENI. CDR3 sequence (DNA): TGTGCCAGCTCACCACCAGGGGCTGATGGCTACACCTTC. It codes for CASSPPGADGYTF. Complete variable domain (other parts from reference TRBV18 and TRBJ1-2): NAGVMQNPRHLVRRRGQEARLRCSPMKGHSHVYWYRQLPEEGLKFMVYLQKENIIDESGMPKERFSAEFPKEGPSILRIQQVVRGDSAAYFCASSPPGADGYTFGSGTRLTVV.

In this sample, this clone turned up once. The J gene is TRBJ2-3, the V gene TRBV6-4, with D possibly matching TRBD2 (5 bases). V was shortened by 8 bases and J by 1 base, with 10 bases between the two germline ends. Germline loops: CDR1 MRHNA, CDR2 SNTAGT. The CDR3 has 13 amino acids. The CDR3: CASSGSGTDTQYF. The CDR3 DNA is TGTGCCAGCTCAGGTAGCGGCACAGATACGCAGTATTTT.

The chain combines TRBV30 with TRBJ1-2, with D unclear. The CDR3 has 16 amino acids. V was cut by 3 bases and J by 6 bases, with 23 bases left in between. CDR1 is GTSNPN, CDR2 SVGIG, per germline (reference sequence). In nucleotides, the CDR3 is TGTGCCTGGAGCCCCGGGCGGCAGACTAGCTGGGATGGCTACACCTTC. Translated: CAWSPGRQTSWDGYTF.